One and the same sample provided the 28 T cell receptor beta chains below, sequenced in a study of cytomegalovirus exposure and HLA in healthy donors (dated by TCRdb to the late 2010s). Libraries were constructed by the immunoSEQ multiplex PCR assay. For the multiplex PCR, a mixture combining 60 forward primers for TCR Vbeta segments and 13 reverse primers for TCR Jbeta segments was used. TCRdb took over this immuneACCESS table, retaining in-frame rearrangements with V and J assigned. Such tables are incomplete; in checked studies, under half of the missing clones stem from an unresolved V gene, and the remainder is unexplained. The sample has around 130,000 clones on record, around 80% of them singletons. The ten top clones hold 2.7% of the sample. Source material: PBMCs. These TCRs come from a boy aged 2 to 10 in good health and CMV-seronegative.

This clone was observed once. Here the CDR3 DNA reads TGTGCCAGCAGTTTCGGACAGAACTATGGCTACACCTTC. The encoded protein is CASSFGQNYGYTF. The chain has TRBV6-6 and TRBJ1-2, with D perhaps TRBD1 (6 bases). The CDR3 is 13 residues long. In germline, CDR1 is MNHNY, CDR2 SVGAGI (reference sequence). Between the trimmed V and J ends, which lost 4 bases and 2 bases, there was a span of 8 bases.

This chain uses TRBV19 with TRBJ1-2; no reliable D call. Germline-derived CDR1 and CDR2 are LNHDA and SQIVND (reference sequence). The CDR3 extends over 15 amino acids. V gave up 3 bases and J gave up 4 bases, with 15 bases separating them. The CDR3 protein is CASSIEHPRSYGYTF. In DNA form, the CDR3 reads TGTGCCAGTAGTATTGAACACCCGCGGAGCTATGGCTACACCTTC.

V and J are TRBV2 and TRBJ2-4, with 9 bases lining up with TRBD1. The CDR3 has 15 residues. Germline values: CDR1 SNHLY, CDR2 FYNNEI. J lost 4 bases, V lost 5 bases, and 6 bases had no gene match. CDR3 in amino acids: CASSPDRGPKNIQYF. CDR3 DNA: TGTGCCAGCAGTCCGGACAGGGGTCCGAAAAACATTCAGTACTTC.

The J gene is TRBJ2-3, the V gene TRBV19; 9 nucleotides match TRBD1. Germline V gives CDR1 LNHDA, CDR2 SQIVND (reference sequence). The V and J ends lost 4 bases and 4 bases, in that order; junction bases with no gene match: 18. CDR3 length: 19 residues. CDR3 nucleotide sequence: TGTGCCAGTAGTAGGGAACCGGGACAGGGAGGATTGGTGGCAGATACGCAGTATTTT. This translates into CASSREPGQGGLVADTQYF.

The J gene is TRBJ1-5, the V gene TRBV5-1; 9 bases match TRBD1. V trimming: 4 bases; J trimming: 7 bases; junction bases outside the gene matches: 6. The CDR3 covers 14 residues. Germline CDR1 is SGHRS and CDR2 is YFSETQ. CDR3 loop: CASSLGTGMQPQHF. For the CDR3, the DNA is TGCGCCAGCAGCCTTGGGACAGGGATGCAGCCCCAGCATTTT.

This clone turned up a few times. This chain joins TRBV7-9 and TRBJ1-6; D possibly corresponds to TRBD1 (6 bases). CDR3 length equals 17 residues. Trimming pared 5 bases from V and 0 bases from J, leaving 14 bases between. The germline gives CDR1 SEHNR, CDR2 FQNEAQ (reference sequence). CDR3 sequence: CASSVRRGSSYNSPLHF. The CDR3, as DNA: TGTGCCAGCAGCGTCCGAAGGGGGAGCTCCTATAATTCACCCCTCCACTTT.

The chain has TRBV30 and TRBJ1-3, with 8 bases lining up with TRBD1. The germline CDR1 and CDR2 sequences are GTSNPN and SVGIG (reference sequence). The CDR3 length is 15 residues. V trimming: 2 bases; J trimming: 0 bases; junction bases outside the gene matches: 3. CDR3 region: CAWSRDRSSGNTIYF. The CDR3 DNA is TGTGCCTGGAGTCGGGACAGGAGCTCTGGAAACACCATATATTTT.

The CDR3 coding sequence is TGCGCCAGCAGCTTGTCCGCGCTACAGGGGGCTGGAGCTTTCTTT. It yields the protein CASSLSALQGAGAFF. The V and J genes are TRBV5-1 and TRBJ1-1; 9 bases match TRBD1. The CDR3 length is 15 residues. CDR1 and CDR2 from the germline V gene are SGHRS and YFSETQ. After removal of 1 base from V and 10 bases from J, the junction contained 11 bases not matched to a gene.

The V and J genes are TRBV13 and TRBJ1-4, with 9 nucleotides matching TRBD1. Losses at the gene ends were 5 bases for V and 3 bases for J; bases not matched to a gene: 10. The CDR3 contains 17 residues. Germline V gives CDR1 PRHDT, CDR2 FYEKMQ (reference sequence). In DNA, the CDR3 is TGTGCCAGCAGCCCTCTAGGACAGGGGAGGTCTAATGAAAAACTGTTTTTT. Its translation is CASSPLGQGRSNEKLFF. The whole variable domain, filled in from reference TRBV13 and TRBJ1-4, reads AAGVIQSPRHLIKEKRETATLKCYPIPRHDTVYWYQQGPGQDPQFLISFYEKMQSDKGSIPDRFSAQQFSDYHSELNMSSLELGDSALYFCASSPLGQGRSNEKLFFGSGTQLSVL.

This chain joins TRBV6-1 and TRBJ2-3, with 15 bases lining up with TRBD2. The CDR3 totals 14 residues. V trimming: 7 bases; J trimming: 6 bases; junction bases outside the gene matches: 2. Germline V gene sequence: CDR1 MNHNS, CDR2 SASEGT. CDR3 sequence: CASTGLAGGDTQYF. CDR3 bases: TGTGCCAGCACTGGACTAGCGGGGGGGGATACGCAGTATTTT.

This clone was picked up one time. The J gene is TRBJ2-1, the V gene TRBV15, with a possible D match to TRBD2 (6 bases). The germline V gene has CDR1 LNHNV and CDR2 YYDKDF (reference sequence). Trimming shortened V by 0 bases and J by 0 bases, and 15 bases separated the two germline ends. CDR3 length: 18 amino acids. CDR3 loop: CATSREIRRGGSYNEQFF. In DNA form, the CDR3 reads TGTGCCACCAGCAGAGAAATCCGGCGGGGCGGCTCCTACAATGAGCAGTTCTTC.

This sequence joins TRBV27 and TRBJ2-7; no firm D call. V lost 4 bases, J lost 0 bases, and 10 bases lay in between. Germline V lookup: CDR1 MNHEY, CDR2 SMNVEV (reference sequence). The CDR3 is 14 residues long. The CDR3 coding sequence is TGTGCCAGCAGTTCCCGGTCGAGCTCCTACGAGCAGTACTTC. It yields the protein CASSSRSSSYEQYF.

This clone showed up just once. The J gene is TRBJ1-2, the V gene TRBV5-4; D gene unclear. The germline V gene encodes CDR1 SGHNT and CDR2 YYREEE (reference sequence). Between the trimmed V and J ends, which lost 4 bases and 2 bases, there was a span of 9 bases. The CDR3 has 13 residues. The CDR3 sequence is CASSLRANYGYTF. The CDR3 coding sequence is TGTGCCAGCAGCCTGCGGGCGAACTATGGCTACACCTTC. The variable domain in full, with the rest retrieved from reference TRBV5-4 and TRBJ1-2, is ETGVTQSPTHLIKTRGQQVTLRCSSQSGHNTVSWYQQALGQGPQFIFQYYREEENGRGNFPPRFSGLQFPNYSSELNVNALELDDSALYLCASSLRANYGYTFGSGTRLTVV.

V and J are TRBV18 and TRBJ2-4; 12 bases match TRBD2. From germline, CDR1 is KGHSH and CDR2 LQKENI. Germline trimming cut 5 bases from V and 7 bases from J; bases unmatched to any gene: 9. CDR3 size: 16 residues. The CDR3 DNA follows: TGTGCCAGCTCAGCGACTTCTAGCGGGGGGGTGAACATTCAGTACTTC. Its translation is CASSATSSGGVNIQYF.

J is TRBJ2-7 and V is TRBV6-1, with 7 bases aligning to TRBD1. The CDR3 consists of 15 residues. V was clipped by 5 bases and J by 3 bases; unmatched bases: 10. Germline V lookup: CDR1 MNHNS, CDR2 SASEGT. The CDR3, as DNA: TGTGCCAGCAGTTCACAGGGGACACAATACTACGAGCAGTACGTC. Translated, it gives CASSSQGTQYYEQYV.

The J gene is TRBJ1-1, the V gene TRBV7-9, with D uncertain. The CDR3 sequence is 15 residues long. Germline V gene lookup returns CDR1 SEHNR and CDR2 FQNEAQ (reference sequence). V was shortened by 5 bases and J by 1 base, with 14 bases between the two germline ends. The CDR3, as DNA: TGTGCCAGCAGCCCCTCCGGAGCATCGAACACTGAAGCTTTCTTT. Protein sequence: CASSPSGASNTEAFF.

The chain joins TRBV19 to TRBJ2-3, with D perhaps matching TRBD1 (6 bases). In germline, CDR1 is LNHDA, CDR2 SQIVND (reference sequence). V shed 3 bases and J shed 6 bases, with 13 bases lying between them. This CDR3 has 14 amino acids. CDR3 loop: CASSMWSGADTQYF. In nucleotides, the CDR3 is TGTGCCAGTAGTATGTGGTCAGGGGCTGATACGCAGTATTTT.

The CDR3 nucleotides read TGTGCCAGCAGTGACAAGGCGGGGGGGACTCCAGATACGCAGTATTTT. Protein: CASSDKAGGTPDTQYF. The gene calls are TRBV6-4 and TRBJ2-3, with 9 positions matching TRBD2. This CDR3 has 16 amino acids. The germline gives CDR1 MRHNA, CDR2 SNTAGT. V lost 2 bases and J lost 4; bases outside the gene matches: 7.

The rearrangement links TRBV7-8 to TRBJ2-5; D is possibly TRBD1 (6 bases). The CDR3 runs 14 residues. Per germline, CDR1 SGHVS and CDR2 FQNEAQ. Trimming took off 1 base at V and 3 bases at J, with 9 bases between the two ends. The CDR3, as DNA: TGTGCCAGCAGCTTAGTCGCAGGGGAAGAGACCCAGTACTTC. Amino acids: CASSLVAGEETQYF.

This chain links TRBV7-2 with TRBJ1-1; D is ambiguous. The CDR3 runs 15 residues. The V gene lost 5 bases and the J gene lost 4 bases, with 17 bases spanning the gap. In germline, CDR1 is SGHTA, CDR2 FQGNSA. CDR3 sequence: CASSPPSVRGTEAFF. The CDR3 region has the DNA TGTGCCAGCAGCCCCCCCTCGGTTCGGGGCACTGAAGCTTTCTTT.

The chain joins TRBV14 to TRBJ1-3; the D gene is possibly TRBD1 (5 bases). Trimming took 1 base from V and 2 from J, leaving 12 bases between them. Germline values: CDR1 SGHDN, CDR2 FVKESK. The CDR3 length is 16 residues. As DNA, the CDR3 is TGTGCCAGCAGCCAAGGGGGGAGGGATACTGGAAACACCATATATTTT. It codes for CASSQGGRDTGNTIYF.

Only one count was recorded for this clone. V is TRBV6-1 and J is TRBJ1-2; TRBD1 might be the D (6 bases). This CDR3 region has 13 residues. Looked up from germline, CDR1 is MNHNS and CDR2 is SASEGT. Between the trimmed V and J ends, which lost 8 bases and 5 bases, there was a span of 15 bases. CDR3 in DNA: TGTGCCAGCGGGGGGGCTTCGTATTATGGCTACACCTTC. Protein sequence: CASGGASYYGYTF.

The chain joins TRBV21-1 to TRBJ2-1; the table's D gene call, TRBD1, was not cross checked with the DNA. TRBV21-1 is assigned pseudogene status. The CDR3 length is 15 residues. This CDR3 reads CASSKGDRDHNEQFF. The DNA of the CDR3 is TGTGCCAGCAGCAAAGGGGACAGGGACCACAATGAGCAGTTCTTC.

The chain is built from TRBV21-1 and TRBJ1-3; the table calls TRBD1, which could not be checked here. TRBV21-1 is classified as a pseudogene. CDR3 length equals 21 residues. As DNA, the CDR3 is TGTGCCAGCAGCAAAGGCGACACAGGGGGCATAGTCCCAAGCTCTGGAAACACCATATATTTT. Translation gives CASSKGDTGGIVPSSGNTIYF.

This sequence joins TRBV2 and TRBJ2-5; D is perhaps TRBD2 (5 bases). V was shortened by 1 base and J by 13 bases, with 10 bases between the two germline ends. This CDR3 has 11 residues. Germline V gives CDR1 SNHLY, CDR2 FYNNEI. The CDR3 coding sequence is TGTGCCAGCAGTGAAGGTGGGGAGCGGTACTTC. It specifies CASSEGGERYF. Supplemented by reference TRBV2 and TRBJ2-5, the full variable domain reads EPEVTQTPSHQVTQMGQEVILRCVPISNHLYFYWYRQILGQKVEFLVSFYNNEISEKSEIFDDQFSVERPDGSNFTLKIRSTKLEDSAMYFCASSEGGERYFGPGTRLLVL.

The table lists this clone with a few counts. The rearrangement links TRBV7-3 to TRBJ1-4; D unresolved. Germline V lookup: CDR1 SGHTA, CDR2 FQGTGA. The CDR3 spans 16 residues. V was trimmed by 2 bases and J by 0 bases, leaving 10 bases between them. The CDR3 protein is CASSLVGRATNEKLFF. The CDR3 DNA reads as TGTGCCAGCAGCTTAGTTGGGCGTGCAACTAATGAAAAACTGTTTTTT.

V is TRBV11-2 and J is TRBJ2-7, with a weak D call TRBD1 (5 bases). The germline V and J ends were trimmed by 2 bases and 0 bases, with 17 bases remaining between them. This CDR3 contains 17 residues. CDR1 and CDR2 from the germline V gene are SGHAT and FQNNGV. CDR3 in amino acids: CASSLRAGPDSSYEQYV. For the CDR3, the DNA is TGTGCCAGCAGCTTAAGGGCCGGGCCCGACAGCTCCTACGAGCAGTACGTC.

V usage is TRBV7-9 and J usage is TRBJ1-4; TRBD1 matches at 8 bases. The CDR3 loop spans 15 amino acids. The junction had 9 bases not matched to a gene; V was cut back by 5 bases and J by 7 bases. Germline values: CDR1 SEHNR, CDR2 FQNEAQ (reference sequence). CDR3 residues: CASSPTGTGSEKLFF. CDR3 nucleotide sequence: TGTGCCAGCAGCCCTACCGGGACAGGCTCTGAAAAACTGTTTTTT.